This T cell receptor beta chain was found in a study of T cells in tuberculosis. The V gene's germline CDR1 is SGHRS and CDR2 YFSETQ. CDR3 length equals 14 residues. V shed 0 bases, J shed 2 bases, and the junction held 1 base outside the gene matches. Libraries were prepared by immunoSEQ multiplex PCR; TCRdb keeps only in-frame clonotypes and omits some of them. The table has over 40,000 clones, approximately 95% seen once. V is TRBV5-1 and J is TRBJ1-1; 7 positions agree with TRBD1. This TCR was recovered from a donor between 5 and 29 years old with latent tuberculosis or without tuberculosis infection. Sample: PBMCs. DNA for the CDR3: TGCGCCAGCAGCTTGGTAGGGGGCAACACTGAAGCTTTCTTT. It encodes CASSLVGGNTEAFF.